This T cell receptor beta chain emerged from a study of PD-L1 blockade in urothelial cancer. Germline V gene lookup returns CDR1 KGHSH and CDR2 LQKENI. CDR3 size: 14 residues. Deletions cut 0 bases from V and 3 bases from J, with 7 bases between. The data were produced by immunoSEQ multiplex PCR, yet TCRdb's version contains in-frame clones alone and is incomplete. Among tens of thousands of clones listed, around 81% were seen once. The time point here: pretreatment peripheral blood. Source: PBMCs, taken around atezolizumab (anti-PD-L1) treatment. The rearrangement uses TRBV18 and TRBJ2-3, with a weak D call TRBD2 (5 bases). This TCR came from a man aged 40-49 years with urothelial cancer. Here the CDR3 reads CASSPPAGTDTQYF. As DNA, the CDR3 is TGTGCCAGCTCACCACCGGCGGGTACAGATACGCAGTATTTT.